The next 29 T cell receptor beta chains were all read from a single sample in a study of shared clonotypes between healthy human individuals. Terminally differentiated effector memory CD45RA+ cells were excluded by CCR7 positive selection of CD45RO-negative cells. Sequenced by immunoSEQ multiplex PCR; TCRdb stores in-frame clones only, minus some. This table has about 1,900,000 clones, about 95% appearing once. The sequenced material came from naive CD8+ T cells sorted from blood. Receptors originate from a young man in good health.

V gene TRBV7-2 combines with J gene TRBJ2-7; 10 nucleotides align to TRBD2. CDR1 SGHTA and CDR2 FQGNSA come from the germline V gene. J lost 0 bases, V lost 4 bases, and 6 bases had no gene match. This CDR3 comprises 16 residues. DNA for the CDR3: TGTGCCAGCAGCTCAGACGGGACTAGCGCCTCCTACGAGCAGTACTTC. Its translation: CASSSDGTSASYEQYF. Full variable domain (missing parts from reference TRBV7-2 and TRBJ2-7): GAGVSQSPSNKVTEKGKDVELRCDPISGHTALYWYRQSLGQGLEFLIYFQGNSAPDKSGLPSDRFSAERTGGSVSTLTIQRTQQEDSAVYLCASSSDGTSASYEQYFGPGTRLTVT.

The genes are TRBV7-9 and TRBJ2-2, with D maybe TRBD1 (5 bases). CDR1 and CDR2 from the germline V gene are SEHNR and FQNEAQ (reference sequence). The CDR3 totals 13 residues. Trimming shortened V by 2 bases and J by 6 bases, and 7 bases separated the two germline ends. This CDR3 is CASSLSGSGELFF. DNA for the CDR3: TGTGCCAGCAGCTTATCAGGGTCCGGGGAGCTGTTTTTT.

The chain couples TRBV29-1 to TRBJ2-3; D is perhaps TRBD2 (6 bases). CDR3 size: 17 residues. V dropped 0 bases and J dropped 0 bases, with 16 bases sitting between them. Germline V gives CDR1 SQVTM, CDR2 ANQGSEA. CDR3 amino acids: CSVEDFAGITSTDTQYF. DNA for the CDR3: TGCAGCGTTGAAGATTTTGCGGGGATTACTAGCACAGATACGCAGTATTTT.

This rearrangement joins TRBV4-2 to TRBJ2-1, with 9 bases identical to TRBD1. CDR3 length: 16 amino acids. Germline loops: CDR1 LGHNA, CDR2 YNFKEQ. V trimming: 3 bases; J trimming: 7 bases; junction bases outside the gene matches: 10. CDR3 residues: CASSHEQGAGENEQFF. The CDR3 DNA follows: TGTGCCAGCAGCCACGAACAGGGGGCCGGAGAGAATGAGCAGTTCTTC.

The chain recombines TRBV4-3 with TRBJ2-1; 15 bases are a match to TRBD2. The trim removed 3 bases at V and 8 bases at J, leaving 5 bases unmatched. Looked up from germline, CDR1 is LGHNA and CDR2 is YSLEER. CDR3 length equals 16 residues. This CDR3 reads CASSHGLAGGPYEQFF. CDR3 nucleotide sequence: TGCGCCAGCAGCCACGGACTAGCGGGAGGGCCCTATGAGCAGTTCTTC.

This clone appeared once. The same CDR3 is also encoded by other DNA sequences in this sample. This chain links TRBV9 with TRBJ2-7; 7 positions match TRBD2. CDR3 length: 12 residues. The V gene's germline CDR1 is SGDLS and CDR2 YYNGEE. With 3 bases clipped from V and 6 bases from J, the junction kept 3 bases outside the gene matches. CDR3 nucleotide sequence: TGTGCCAGCAGCGGGAGCGGGGTCGAGCAGTACTTC. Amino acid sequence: CASSGSGVEQYF.

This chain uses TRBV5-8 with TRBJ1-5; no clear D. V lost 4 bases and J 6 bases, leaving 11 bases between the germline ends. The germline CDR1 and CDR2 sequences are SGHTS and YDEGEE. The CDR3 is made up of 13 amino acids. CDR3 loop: CASSPQGGQPQHF. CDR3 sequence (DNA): TGTGCCAGCAGCCCGCAAGGAGGTCAGCCCCAGCATTTT.

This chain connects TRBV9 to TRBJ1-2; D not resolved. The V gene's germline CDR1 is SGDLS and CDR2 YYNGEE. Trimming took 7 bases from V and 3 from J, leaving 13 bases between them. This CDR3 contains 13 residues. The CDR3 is CASRSKDHYGYTF. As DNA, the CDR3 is TGTGCCAGCCGGAGCAAGGACCACTATGGCTACACCTTC.

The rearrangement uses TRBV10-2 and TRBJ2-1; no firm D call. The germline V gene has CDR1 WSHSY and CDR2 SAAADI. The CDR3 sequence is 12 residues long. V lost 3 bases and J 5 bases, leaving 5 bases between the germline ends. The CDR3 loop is CASSDINNEQFF. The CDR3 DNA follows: TGCGCCAGCAGTGACATAAACAATGAGCAGTTCTTC.

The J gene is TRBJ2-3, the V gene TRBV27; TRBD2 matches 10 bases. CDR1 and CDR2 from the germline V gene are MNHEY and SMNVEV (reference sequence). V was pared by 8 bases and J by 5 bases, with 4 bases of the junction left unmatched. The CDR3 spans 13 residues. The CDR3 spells CASLAGVGDTQYF. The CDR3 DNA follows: TGTGCCAGCCTAGCGGGGGTAGGAGATACGCAGTATTTT.

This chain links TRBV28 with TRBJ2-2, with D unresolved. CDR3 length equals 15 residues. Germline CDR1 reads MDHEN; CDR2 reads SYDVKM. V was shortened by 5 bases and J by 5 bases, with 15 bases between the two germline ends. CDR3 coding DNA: TGTGCCAGCAGTCCCTTTTCTGGGGTGACCGGGGAGCTGTTTTTT. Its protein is CASSPFSGVTGELFF.

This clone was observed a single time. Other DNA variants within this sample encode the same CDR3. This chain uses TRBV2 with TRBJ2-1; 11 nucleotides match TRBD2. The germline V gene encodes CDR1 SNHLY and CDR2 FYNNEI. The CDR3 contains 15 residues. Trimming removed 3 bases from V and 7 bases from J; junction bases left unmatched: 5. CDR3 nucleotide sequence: TGTGCCAGCAGTGACCTAGCGGGGGGCCCTAATGAGCAGTTCTTC. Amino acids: CASSDLAGGPNEQFF.

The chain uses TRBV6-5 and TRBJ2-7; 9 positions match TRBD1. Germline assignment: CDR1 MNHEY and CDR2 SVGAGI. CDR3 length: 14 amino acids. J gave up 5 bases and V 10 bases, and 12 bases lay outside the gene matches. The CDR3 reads CATQVRDRDDEQYF. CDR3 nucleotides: TGTGCCACCCAAGTCCGGGACAGGGACGACGAGCAGTACTTC.

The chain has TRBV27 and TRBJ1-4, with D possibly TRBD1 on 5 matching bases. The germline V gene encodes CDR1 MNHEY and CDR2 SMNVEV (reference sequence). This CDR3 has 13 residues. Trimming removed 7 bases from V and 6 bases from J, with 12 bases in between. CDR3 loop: CASKVLGDEKLFF. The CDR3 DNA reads TGTGCCAGCAAAGTTCTGGGGGATGAAAAACTGTTTTTT.

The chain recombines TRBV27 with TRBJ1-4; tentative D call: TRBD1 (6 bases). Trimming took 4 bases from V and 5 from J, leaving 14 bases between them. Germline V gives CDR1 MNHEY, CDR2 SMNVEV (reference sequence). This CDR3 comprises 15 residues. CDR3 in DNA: TGTGCCAGCAGTTACTGGGGGGCGGAGAATGAAAAACTGTTTTTT. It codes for CASSYWGAENEKLFF. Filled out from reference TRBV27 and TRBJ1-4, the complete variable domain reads EAQVTQNPRYLITVTGKKLTVTCSQNMNHEYMSWYRQDPGLGLRQIYYSMNVEVTDKGDVPEGYKVSRKEKRNFPLILESPSPNQTSLYFCASSYWGAENEKLFFGSGTQLSVL.

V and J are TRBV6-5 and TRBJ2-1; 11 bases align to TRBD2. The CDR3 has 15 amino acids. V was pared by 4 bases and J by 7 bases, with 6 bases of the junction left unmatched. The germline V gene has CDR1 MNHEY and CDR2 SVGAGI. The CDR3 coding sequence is TGTGCCAGCAGTTTAGCGGGGGGGCCGCCTAATGAGCAGTTCTTC. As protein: CASSLAGGPPNEQFF.

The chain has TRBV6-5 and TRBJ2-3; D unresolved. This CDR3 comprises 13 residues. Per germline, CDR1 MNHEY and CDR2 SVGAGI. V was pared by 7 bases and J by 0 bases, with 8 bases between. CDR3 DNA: TGTGCCAGCATGACCTCTAGCACAGATACGCAGTATTTT. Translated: CASMTSSTDTQYF.

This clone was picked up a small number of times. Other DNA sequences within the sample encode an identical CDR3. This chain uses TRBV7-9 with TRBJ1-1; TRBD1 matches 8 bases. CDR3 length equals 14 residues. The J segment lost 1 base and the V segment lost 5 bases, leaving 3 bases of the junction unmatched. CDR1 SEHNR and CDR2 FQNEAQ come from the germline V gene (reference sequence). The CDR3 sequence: CASSHDRGNTEAFF. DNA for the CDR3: TGTGCCAGCAGCCACGACAGGGGGAACACTGAAGCTTTCTTT.

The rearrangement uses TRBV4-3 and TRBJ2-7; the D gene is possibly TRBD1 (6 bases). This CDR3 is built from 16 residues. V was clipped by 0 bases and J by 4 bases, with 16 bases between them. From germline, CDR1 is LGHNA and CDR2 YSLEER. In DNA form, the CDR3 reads TGCGCCAGCAGCCAAGACGGGGCAGGGGAAGCATACGAGCAGTACTTC. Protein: CASSQDGAGEAYEQYF.

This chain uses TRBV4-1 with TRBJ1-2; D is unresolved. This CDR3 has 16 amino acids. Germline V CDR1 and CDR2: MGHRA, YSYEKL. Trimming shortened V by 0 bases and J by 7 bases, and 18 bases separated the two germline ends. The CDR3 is CASSQDGVWALSGYTF. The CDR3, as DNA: TGCGCCAGCAGCCAAGATGGGGTTTGGGCTCTATCTGGCTACACCTTC.

The CDR3 DNA reads TGTGCCAGCAGTCCGATGGGGCCGAGCGCGGATACGCAGTATTTT. Its protein is CASSPMGPSADTQYF. The rearrangement links TRBV5-6 to TRBJ2-3, with D tentatively TRBD1 (5 bases). V gave up 5 bases and J gave up 6 bases, with 19 bases separating them. The CDR3 contains 15 residues. In germline, CDR1 is SGHDT, CDR2 YYEEEE.

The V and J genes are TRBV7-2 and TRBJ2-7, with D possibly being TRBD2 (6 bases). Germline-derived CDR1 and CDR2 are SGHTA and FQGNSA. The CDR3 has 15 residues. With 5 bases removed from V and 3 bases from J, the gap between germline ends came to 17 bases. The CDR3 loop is CASSLTRLLNYEQYF. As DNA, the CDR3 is TGTGCCAGCAGCCTGACTAGACTATTAAACTACGAGCAGTACTTC.

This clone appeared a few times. Here the CDR3 reads CASSSDSYSNQPQHF. CDR3 DNA sequence: TGTGCCAGCAGTTCCGACAGCTATAGCAATCAGCCCCAGCATTTT. The chain carries TRBV6-5 and TRBJ1-5, with D possibly being TRBD1 (5 bases). This CDR3 comprises 15 residues. CDR1 and CDR2 from the germline V gene are MNHEY and SVGAGI. The ends were cut back, 4 bases at V and 0 bases at J, with 10 bases in the middle.

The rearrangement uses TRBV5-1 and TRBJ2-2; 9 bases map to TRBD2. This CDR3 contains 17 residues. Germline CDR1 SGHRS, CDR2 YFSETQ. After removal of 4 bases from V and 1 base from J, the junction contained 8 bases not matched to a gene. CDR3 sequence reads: CASSPLLAGLNTGELFF. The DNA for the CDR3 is TGCGCCAGCAGCCCGCTTCTAGCGGGACTGAACACCGGGGAGCTGTTTTTT.

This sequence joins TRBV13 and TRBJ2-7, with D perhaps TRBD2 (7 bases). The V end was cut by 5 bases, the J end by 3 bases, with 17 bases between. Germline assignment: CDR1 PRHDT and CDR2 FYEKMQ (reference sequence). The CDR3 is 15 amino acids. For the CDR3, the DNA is TGTGCCAGCAGCGCAGCGGGACAAGGTGGCTACGAGCAGTACTTC. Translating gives CASSAAGQGGYEQYF.

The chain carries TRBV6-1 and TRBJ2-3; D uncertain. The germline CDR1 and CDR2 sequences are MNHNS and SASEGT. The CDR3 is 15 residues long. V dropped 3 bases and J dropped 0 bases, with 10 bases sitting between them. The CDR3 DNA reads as TGTGCCAGCAGTGAGGTGGACGGGAGCACAGATACGCAGTATTTT. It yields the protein CASSEVDGSTDTQYF.

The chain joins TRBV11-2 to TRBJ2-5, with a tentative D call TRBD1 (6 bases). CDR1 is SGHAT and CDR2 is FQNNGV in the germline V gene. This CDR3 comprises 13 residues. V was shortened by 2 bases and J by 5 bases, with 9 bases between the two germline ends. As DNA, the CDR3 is TGTGCCAGCAGCTTACCAGGGGTGGAGACCCAGTACTTC. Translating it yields CASSLPGVETQYF.

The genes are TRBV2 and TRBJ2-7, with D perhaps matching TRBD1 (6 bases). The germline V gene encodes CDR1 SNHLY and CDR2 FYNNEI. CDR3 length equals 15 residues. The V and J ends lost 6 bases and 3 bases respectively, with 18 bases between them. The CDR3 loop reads CASRTADSKNYEQYF. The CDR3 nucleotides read TGTGCCAGCAGGACGGCGGACAGTAAAAACTACGAGCAGTACTTC. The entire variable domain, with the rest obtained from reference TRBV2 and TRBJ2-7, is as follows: EPEVTQTPSHQVTQMGQEVILRCVPISNHLYFYWYRQILGQKVEFLVSFYNNEISEKSEIFDDQFSVERPDGSNFTLKIRSTKLEDSAMYFCASRTADSKNYEQYFGPGTRLTVT.

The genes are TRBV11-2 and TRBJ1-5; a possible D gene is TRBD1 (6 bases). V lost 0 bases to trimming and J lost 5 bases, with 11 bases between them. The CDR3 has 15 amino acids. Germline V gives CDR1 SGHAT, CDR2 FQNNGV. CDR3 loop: CASSLEPGADQPQHF. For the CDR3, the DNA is TGTGCCAGCAGCTTAGAGCCAGGGGCGGATCAGCCCCAGCATTTT.